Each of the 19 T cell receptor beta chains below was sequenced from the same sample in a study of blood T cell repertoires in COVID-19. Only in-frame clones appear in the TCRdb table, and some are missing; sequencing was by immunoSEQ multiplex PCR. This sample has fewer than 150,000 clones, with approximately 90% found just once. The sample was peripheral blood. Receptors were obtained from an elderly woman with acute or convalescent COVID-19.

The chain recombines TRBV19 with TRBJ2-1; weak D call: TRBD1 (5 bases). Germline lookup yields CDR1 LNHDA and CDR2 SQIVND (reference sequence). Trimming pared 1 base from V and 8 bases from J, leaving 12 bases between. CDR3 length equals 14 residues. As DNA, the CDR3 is TGTGCCAGTAGTATAGCTATCAAGGGGTATGAGCAGTTCTTC. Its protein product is CASSIAIKGYEQFF.

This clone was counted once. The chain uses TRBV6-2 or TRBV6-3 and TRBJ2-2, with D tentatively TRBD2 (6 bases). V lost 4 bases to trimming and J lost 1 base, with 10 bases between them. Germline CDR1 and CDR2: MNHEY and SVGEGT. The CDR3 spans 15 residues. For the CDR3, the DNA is TGTGCCAGCAGTTCCGGGGGTGGGAACACCGGGGAGCTGTTTTTT. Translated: CASSSGGGNTGELFF.

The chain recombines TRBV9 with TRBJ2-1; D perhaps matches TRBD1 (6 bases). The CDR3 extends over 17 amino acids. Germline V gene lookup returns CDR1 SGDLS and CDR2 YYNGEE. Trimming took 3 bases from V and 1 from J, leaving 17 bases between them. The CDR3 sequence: CASSATQGTKSYNEQFF. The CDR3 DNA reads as TGTGCCAGCAGCGCCACACAGGGTACCAAGTCCTACAATGAGCAGTTCTTC.

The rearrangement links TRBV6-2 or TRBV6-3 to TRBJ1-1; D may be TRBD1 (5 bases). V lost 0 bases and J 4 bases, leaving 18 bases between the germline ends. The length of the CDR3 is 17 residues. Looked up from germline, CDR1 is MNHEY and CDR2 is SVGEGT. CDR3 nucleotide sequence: TGTGCCAGCAGTTACTCCCTCGGACAAAGCGGGACCACTGAAGCTTTCTTT. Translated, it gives CASSYSLGQSGTTEAFF.

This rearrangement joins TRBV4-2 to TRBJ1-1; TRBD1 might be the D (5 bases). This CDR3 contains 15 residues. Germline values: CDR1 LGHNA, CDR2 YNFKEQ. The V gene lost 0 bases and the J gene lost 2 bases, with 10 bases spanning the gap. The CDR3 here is CASSQEPGFNTEAFF. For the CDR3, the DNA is TGTGCCAGCAGCCAAGAGCCAGGGTTTAACACTGAAGCTTTCTTT.

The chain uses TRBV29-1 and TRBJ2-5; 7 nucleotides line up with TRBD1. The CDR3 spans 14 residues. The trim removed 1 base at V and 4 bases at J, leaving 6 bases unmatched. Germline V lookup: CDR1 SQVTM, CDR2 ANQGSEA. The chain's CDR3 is CSVEGDRFGETQYF. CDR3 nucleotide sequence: TGCAGCGTTGAAGGGGACAGATTTGGAGAGACCCAGTACTTC.

Here the CDR3 DNA reads TGTGCCAGCAGCCTCGGACAGGGGGCGTTTCAGCCCCAGCATTTT. Translation: CASSLGQGAFQPQHF. The J gene is TRBJ1-5, the V gene TRBV3-1 (or the pseudogene TRBV3-2); 11 bases are shared with TRBD1. The CDR3 contains 15 residues. From germline, CDR1 is LGHDT and CDR2 YNNKEL (reference sequence). V gave up 4 bases and J gave up 6 bases; unmatched junction bases: 5.

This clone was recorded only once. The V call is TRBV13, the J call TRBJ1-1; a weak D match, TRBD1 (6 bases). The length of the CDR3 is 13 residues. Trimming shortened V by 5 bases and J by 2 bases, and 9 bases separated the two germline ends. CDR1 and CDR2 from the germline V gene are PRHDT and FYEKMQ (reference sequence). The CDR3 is CASSLDRNTEAFF. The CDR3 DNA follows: TGTGCCAGCAGCCTGGACAGAAACACTGAAGCTTTCTTT.

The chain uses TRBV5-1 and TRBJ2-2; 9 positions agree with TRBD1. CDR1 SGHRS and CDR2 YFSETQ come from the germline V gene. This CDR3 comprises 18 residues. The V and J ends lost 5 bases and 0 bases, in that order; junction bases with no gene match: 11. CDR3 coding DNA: TGCGCCAGCAGATCCGTGTACAGGGGGCTTGCGAACACCGGGGAGCTGTTTTTT. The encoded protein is CASRSVYRGLANTGELFF.

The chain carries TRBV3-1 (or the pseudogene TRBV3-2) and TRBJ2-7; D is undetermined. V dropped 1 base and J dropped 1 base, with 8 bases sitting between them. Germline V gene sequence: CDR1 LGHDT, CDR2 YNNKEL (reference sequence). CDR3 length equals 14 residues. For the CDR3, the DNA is TGTGCCAGCAGCCAAGTATATCTTTCCTACGAGCAGTACTTC. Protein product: CASSQVYLSYEQYF.

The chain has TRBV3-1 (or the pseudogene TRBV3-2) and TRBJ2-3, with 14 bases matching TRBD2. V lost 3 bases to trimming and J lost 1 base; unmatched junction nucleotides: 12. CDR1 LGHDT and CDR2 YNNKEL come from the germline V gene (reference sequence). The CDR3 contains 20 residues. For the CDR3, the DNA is TGTGCCAGCAGCCATAAACCACGACTAGCGGGGGGGCCCGGCACAGATACGCAGTATTTT. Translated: CASSHKPRLAGGPGTDTQYF.

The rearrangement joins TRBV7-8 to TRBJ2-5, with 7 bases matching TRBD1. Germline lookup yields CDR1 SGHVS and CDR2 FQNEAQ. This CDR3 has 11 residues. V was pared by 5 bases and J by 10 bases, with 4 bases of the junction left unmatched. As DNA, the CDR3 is TGTGCCAGCAGCCGTCGGGACAGCCAGTACTTC. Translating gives CASSRRDSQYF.

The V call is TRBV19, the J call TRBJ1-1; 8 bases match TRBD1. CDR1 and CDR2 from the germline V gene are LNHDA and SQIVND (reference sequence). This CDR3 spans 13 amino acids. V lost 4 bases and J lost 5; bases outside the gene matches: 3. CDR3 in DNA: TGTGCCAGTAGTAAGGACAGGGTTACTGAAGCTTTCTTT. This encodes CASSKDRVTEAFF.

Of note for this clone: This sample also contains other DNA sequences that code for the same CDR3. CDR3 sequence (DNA): TGCGCCAGCAGCTTGGGGACAGGAGGTGAAAAACTGTTTTTT. Its translation is CASSLGTGGEKLFF. The rearrangement links TRBV5-1 to TRBJ1-4; TRBD1 matches at 7 bases. The CDR3 consists of 14 residues. Germline lookup yields CDR1 SGHRS and CDR2 YFSETQ. V shed 0 bases, J shed 7 bases, and the junction held 3 bases outside the gene matches.

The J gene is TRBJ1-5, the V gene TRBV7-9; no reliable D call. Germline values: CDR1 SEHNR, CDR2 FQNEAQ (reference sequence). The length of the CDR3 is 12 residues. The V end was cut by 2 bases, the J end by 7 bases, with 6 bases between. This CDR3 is CASSLFGQPQHF. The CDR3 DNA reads TGTGCCAGCAGCTTATTTGGCCAGCCCCAGCATTTT. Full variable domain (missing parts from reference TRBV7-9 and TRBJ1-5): DTGVSQNPRHKITKRGQNVTFRCDPISEHNRLYWYRQTLGQGPEFLTYFQNEAQLEKSRLLSDRFSAERPKGSFSTLEIQRTEQGDSAMYLCASSLFGQPQHFGDGTRLSIL.

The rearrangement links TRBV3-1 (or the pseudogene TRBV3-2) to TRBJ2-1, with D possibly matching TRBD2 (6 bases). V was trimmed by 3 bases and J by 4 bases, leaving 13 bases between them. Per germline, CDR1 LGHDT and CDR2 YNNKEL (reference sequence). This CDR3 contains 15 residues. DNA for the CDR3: TGTGCCAGCAGCCAGGGTTTTGGGGGGTACAATGAGCAGTTCTTC. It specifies CASSQGFGGYNEQFF.

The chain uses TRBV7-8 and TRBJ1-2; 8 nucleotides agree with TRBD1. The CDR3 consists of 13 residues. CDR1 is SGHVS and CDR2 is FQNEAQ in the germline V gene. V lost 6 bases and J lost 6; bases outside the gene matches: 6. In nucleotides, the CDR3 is TGTGCCAGCAGTCTAGACAGGGGTCATGGCTACACCTTC. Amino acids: CASSLDRGHGYTF.

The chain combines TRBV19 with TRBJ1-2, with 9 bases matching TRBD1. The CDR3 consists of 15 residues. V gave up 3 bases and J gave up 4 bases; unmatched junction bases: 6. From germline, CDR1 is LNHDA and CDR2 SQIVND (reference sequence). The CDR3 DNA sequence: TGTGCCAGTAGTATTTGGGGACAGGGAGGCTATGGCTACACCTTC. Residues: CASSIWGQGGYGYTF.

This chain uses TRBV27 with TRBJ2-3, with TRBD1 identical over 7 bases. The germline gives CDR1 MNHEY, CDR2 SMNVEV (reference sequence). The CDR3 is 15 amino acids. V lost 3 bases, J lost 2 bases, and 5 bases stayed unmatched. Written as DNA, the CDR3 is TGTGCCAGCAGTTTCACAGGGGCCCACACAGATACGCAGTATTTT. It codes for CASSFTGAHTDTQYF.